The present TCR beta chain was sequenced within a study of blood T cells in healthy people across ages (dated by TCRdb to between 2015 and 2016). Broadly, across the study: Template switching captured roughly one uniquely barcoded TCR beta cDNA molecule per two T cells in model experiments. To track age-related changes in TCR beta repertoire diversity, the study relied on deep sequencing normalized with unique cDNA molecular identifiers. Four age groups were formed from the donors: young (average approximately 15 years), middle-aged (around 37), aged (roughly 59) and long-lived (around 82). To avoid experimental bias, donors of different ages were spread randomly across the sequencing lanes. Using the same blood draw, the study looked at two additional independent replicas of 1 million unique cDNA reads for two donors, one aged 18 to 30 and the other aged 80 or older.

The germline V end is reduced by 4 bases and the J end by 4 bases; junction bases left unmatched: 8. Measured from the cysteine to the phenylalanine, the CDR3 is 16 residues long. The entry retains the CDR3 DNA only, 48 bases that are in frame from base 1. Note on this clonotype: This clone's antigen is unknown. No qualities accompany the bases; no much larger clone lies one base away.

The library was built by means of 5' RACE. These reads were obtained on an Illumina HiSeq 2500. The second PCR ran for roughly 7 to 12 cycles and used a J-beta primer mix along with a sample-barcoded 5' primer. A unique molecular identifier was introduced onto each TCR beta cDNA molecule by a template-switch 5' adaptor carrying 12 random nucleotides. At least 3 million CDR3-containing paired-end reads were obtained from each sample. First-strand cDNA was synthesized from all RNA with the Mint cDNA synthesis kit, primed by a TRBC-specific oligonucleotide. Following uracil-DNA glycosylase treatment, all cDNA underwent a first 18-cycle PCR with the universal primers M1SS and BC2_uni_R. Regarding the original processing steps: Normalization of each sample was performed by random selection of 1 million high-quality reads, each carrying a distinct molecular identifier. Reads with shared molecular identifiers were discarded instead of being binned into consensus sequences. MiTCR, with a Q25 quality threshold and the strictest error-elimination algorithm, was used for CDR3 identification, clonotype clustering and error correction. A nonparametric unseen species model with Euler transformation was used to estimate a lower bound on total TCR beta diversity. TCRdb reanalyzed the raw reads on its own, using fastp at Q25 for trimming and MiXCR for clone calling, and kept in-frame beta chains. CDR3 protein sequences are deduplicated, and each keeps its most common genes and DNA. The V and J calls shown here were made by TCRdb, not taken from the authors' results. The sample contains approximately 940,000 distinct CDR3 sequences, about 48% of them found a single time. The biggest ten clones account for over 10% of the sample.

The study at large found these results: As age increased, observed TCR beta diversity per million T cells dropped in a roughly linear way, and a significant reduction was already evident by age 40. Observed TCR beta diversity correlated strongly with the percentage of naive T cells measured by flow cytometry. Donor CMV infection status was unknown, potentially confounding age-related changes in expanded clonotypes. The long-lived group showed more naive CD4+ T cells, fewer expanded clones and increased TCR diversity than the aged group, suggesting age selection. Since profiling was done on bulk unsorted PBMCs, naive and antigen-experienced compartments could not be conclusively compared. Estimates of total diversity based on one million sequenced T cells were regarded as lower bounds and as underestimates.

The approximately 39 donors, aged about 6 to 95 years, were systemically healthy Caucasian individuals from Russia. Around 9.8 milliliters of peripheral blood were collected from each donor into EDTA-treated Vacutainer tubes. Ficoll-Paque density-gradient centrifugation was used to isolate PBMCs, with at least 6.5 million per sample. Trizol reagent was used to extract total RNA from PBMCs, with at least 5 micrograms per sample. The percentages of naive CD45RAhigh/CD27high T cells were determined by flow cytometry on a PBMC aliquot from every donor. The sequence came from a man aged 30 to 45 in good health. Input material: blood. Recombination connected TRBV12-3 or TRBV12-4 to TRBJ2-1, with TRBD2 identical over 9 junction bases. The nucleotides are TGTGCCAGCAGTTACGGCGGGGGGGTACTTTACAATGAGCAGTTCTTC. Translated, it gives CASSYGGGVLYNEQFF.